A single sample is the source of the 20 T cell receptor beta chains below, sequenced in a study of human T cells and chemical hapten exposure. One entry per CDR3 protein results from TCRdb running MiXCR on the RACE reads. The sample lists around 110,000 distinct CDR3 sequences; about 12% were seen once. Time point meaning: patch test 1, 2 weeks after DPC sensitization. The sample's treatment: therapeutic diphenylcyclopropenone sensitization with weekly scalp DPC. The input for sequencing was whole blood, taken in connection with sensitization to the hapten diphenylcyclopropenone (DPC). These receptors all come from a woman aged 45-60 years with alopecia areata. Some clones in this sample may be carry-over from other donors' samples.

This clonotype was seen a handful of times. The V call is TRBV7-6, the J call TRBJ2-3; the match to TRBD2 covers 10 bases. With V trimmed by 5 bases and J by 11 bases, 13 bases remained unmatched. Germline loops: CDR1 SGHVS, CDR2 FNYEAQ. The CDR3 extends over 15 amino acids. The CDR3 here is CASSLTSGDGIRQYF. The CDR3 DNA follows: TGTGCCAGCAGCCTAACTAGCGGGGACGGCATTAGGCAGTATTTT.

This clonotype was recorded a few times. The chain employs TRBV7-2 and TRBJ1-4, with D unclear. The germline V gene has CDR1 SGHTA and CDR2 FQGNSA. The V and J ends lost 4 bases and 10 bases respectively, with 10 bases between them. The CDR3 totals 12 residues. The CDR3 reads CASSYQEAKLFF. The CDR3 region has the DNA TGTGCCAGCAGCTATCAGGAGGCAAAACTGTTTTTT.

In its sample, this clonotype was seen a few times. CDR3 DNA: TGCAGCGCCCTGGGACAGGTTTCTTCTGGAAACACCATATATTTT. As protein: CSALGQVSSGNTIYF. The chain uses TRBV29-1 and TRBJ1-3; 8 bases agree with TRBD1. CDR3 length: 15 residues. Looked up from germline, CDR1 is SQVTM and CDR2 is ANQGSEA. J gave up 1 base and V 7 bases, and 9 bases lay outside the gene matches.

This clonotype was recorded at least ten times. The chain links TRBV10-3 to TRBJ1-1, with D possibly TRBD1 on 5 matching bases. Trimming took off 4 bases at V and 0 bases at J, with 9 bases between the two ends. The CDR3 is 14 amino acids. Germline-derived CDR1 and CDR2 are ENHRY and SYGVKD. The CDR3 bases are TGTGCCATCAGTGTGTCAGGGATGAACACTGAAGCTTTCTTT. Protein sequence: CAISVSGMNTEAFF.

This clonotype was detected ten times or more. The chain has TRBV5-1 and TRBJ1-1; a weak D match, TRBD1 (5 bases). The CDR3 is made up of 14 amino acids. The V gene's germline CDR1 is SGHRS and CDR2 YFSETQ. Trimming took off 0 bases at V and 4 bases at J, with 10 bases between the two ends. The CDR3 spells CASSLDPGGTEAFF. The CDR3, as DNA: TGCGCCAGCAGCTTGGACCCCGGGGGCACTGAAGCTTTCTTT.

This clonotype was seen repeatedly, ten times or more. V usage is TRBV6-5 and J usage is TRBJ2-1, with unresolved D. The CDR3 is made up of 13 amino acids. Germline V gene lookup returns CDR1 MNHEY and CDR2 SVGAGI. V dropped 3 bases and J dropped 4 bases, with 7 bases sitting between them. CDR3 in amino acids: CASSYTVYNEQFF. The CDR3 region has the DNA TGTGCCAGCAGTTATACGGTTTACAATGAGCAGTTCTTC.

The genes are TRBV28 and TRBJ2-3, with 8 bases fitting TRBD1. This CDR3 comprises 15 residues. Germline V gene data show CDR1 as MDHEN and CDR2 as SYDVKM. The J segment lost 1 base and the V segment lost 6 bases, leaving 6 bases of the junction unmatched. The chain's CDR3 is CASSRTGLRTDTQYF. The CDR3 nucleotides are TGTGCCAGCAGCCGGACAGGGTTACGCACAGATACGCAGTATTTT.

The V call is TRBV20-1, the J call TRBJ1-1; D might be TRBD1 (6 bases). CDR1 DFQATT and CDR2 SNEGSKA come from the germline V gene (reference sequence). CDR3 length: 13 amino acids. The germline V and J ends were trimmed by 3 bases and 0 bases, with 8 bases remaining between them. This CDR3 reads CSARDSMNTEAFF. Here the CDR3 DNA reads TGCAGTGCTAGGGACAGCATGAACACTGAAGCTTTCTTT.

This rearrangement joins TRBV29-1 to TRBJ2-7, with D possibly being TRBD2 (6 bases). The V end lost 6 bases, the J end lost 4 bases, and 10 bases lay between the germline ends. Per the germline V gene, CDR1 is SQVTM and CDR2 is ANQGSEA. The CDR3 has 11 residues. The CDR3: CSVTSGYEQYF. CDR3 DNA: TGCAGCGTGACCAGCGGGTACGAGCAGTACTTC.

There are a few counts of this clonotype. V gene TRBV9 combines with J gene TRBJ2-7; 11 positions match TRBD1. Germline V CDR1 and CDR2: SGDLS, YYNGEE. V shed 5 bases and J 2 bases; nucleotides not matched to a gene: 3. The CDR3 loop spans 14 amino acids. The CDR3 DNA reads TGTGCCAGCAGTTTGGGACAGGGGGCCTACGAGCAGTACTTC. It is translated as CASSLGQGAYEQYF.

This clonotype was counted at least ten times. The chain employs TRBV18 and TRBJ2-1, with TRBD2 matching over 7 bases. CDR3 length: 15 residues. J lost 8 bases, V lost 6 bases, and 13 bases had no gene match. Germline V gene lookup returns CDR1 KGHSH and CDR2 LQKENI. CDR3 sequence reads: CASSLPGLNPDEQFF. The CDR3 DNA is TGTGCCAGCTCGCTCCCGGGACTAAACCCAGATGAGCAGTTCTTC.

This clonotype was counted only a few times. The CDR3 loop is CASSRKGVVSNYGYTF. In DNA form, the CDR3 reads TGTGCCAGCAGCCGAAAAGGGGTCGTTTCTAACTATGGCTACACCTTC. The rearrangement joins TRBV3-1 to TRBJ1-2; possible D gene TRBD1, 5 bases. Trimming removed 4 bases from V and 0 bases from J, with 15 bases in between. CDR3 size: 16 residues. Looked up from germline, CDR1 is LGHDT and CDR2 is YNNKEL (reference sequence).

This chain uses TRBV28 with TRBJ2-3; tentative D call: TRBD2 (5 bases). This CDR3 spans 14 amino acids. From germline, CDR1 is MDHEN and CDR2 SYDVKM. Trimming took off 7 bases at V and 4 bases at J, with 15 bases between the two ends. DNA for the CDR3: TGTGCCAGCAATGAGGGTTCAAGGGCAGATACGCAGTATTTT. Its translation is CASNEGSRADTQYF.

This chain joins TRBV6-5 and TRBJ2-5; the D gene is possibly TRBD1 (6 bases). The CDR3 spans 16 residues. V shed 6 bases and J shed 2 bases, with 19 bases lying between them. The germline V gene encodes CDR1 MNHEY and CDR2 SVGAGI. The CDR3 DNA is TGTGCCAGCAGACCCGTTGGACAGAAGAATCAAGAGACCCAGTACTTC. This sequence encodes CASRPVGQKNQETQYF.

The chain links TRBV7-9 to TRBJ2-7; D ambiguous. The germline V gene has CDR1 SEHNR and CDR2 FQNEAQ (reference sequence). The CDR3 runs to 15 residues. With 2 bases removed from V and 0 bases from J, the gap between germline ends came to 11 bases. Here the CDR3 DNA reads TGTGCCAGCAGCTTAACGACAATGAGCTCCTACGAGCAGTACTTC. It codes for CASSLTTMSSYEQYF.

Here the CDR3 DNA reads TGCGCCAGCAGCTTTGGGTCTAGCGGAGCCAAAAACATTCAGTACTTC. Its protein is CASSFGSSGAKNIQYF. The chain has TRBV5-1 and TRBJ2-4; 7 positions match TRBD2. CDR1 and CDR2 from the germline V gene are SGHRS and YFSETQ. The CDR3 length is 16 residues. After removal of 2 bases from V and 0 bases from J, the junction contained 5 bases not matched to a gene.

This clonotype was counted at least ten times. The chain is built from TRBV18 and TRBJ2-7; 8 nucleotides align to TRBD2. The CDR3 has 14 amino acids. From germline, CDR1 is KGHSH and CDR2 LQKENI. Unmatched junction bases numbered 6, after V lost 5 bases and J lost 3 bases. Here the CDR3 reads CASSLRAGDYEQYF. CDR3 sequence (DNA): TGTGCCAGCTCATTACGAGCGGGGGACTACGAGCAGTACTTC.

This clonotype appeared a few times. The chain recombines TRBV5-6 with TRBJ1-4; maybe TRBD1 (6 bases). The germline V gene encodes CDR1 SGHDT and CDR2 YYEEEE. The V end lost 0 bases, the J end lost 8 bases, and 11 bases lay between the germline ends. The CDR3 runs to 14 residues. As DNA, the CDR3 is TGTGCCAGCAGCTTGGCTGGGGGCGACGAAAAACTGTTTTTT. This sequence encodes CASSLAGGDEKLFF.

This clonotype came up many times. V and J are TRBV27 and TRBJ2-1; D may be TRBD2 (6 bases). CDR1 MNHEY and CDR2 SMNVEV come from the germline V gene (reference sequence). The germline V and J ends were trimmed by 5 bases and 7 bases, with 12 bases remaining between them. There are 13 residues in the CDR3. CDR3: CASSTGTPNEQFF. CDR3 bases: TGTGCCAGCAGTACCGGGACTCCAAATGAGCAGTTCTTC.

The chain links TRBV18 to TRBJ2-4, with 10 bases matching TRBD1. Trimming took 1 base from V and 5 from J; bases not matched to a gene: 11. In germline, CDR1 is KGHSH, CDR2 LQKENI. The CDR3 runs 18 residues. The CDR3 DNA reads TGTGCCAGCTCACCACTTCGGTTATCGACAGGGGGCGAAAACATTCAGTACTTC. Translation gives CASSPLRLSTGGENIQYF.